Listed below are T cell receptor beta chains from one sample, sequenced in a study of cytomegalovirus exposure and HLA in healthy donors. Measured with immunoSEQ multiplex PCR; TCRdb has only the in-frame clones, and not every one. The sample gives approximately 200,000 clones, roughly 77% of which show up once; 3% to 4% is in the top ten. The specimen sequenced was PBMCs. Every receptor here comes from a woman aged 30 to 39 in good health and CMV-seropositive. CDR3s include the opening cysteine and the closing phenylalanine or tryptophan. The D gene is left open where the match is weak. Clone size is given for some rows only: seen once, a few or many times, or a class if the clone is expanded.

v_gene: TRBV11-2; len: 14; j_gene: TRBJ2-7; abundance: NA; d_gene: TRBD1; CDR3nt: TGTGCCAGCAGCTTTGGGACAGGGAACTACGAGCAGTACTTC; CDR3aa: CASSFGTGNYEQYF
v_gene: TRBV7-9; len: 15; j_gene: TRBJ2-5; abundance: NA; d_gene: TRBD2; CDR3nt: TGTGCCAGCAGCTTCCCGACTAGCGGTGATGAGACCCAGTACTTC; CDR3aa: CASSFPTSGDETQYF
v_gene: TRBV7-9; len: 13; j_gene: TRBJ1-2; abundance: NA; d_gene: NA; CDR3nt: TGTTCCAGCAGCTCGACAGATGTCTATGGCTACACCTTC; CDR3aa: CSSSSTDVYGYTF
v_gene: TRBV4-1; len: 15; j_gene: TRBJ2-1; abundance: NA; d_gene: TRBD2; CDR3nt: TGCGCCAGCAGCCAGGTGCTAGCGGTCTACAATGAGCAGTTCTTC; CDR3aa: CASSQVLAVYNEQFF
v_gene: TRBV7-2; len: 13; j_gene: TRBJ1-5; abundance: NA; d_gene: NA; CDR3nt: TGTGCCAGCAGCTGGGAGGTGAATCAGCCCCAGCATTTT; CDR3aa: CASSWEVNQPQHF
v_gene: TRBV18; len: 13; j_gene: TRBJ1-1; abundance: NA; d_gene: NA; CDR3nt: TGTGCCAGCTCACCAGAGTTTTGGACTGAAGCTTTCTTT; CDR3aa: CASSPEFWTEAFF
v_gene: TRBV19; len: 13; j_gene: TRBJ2-5; abundance: NA; d_gene: NA; CDR3nt: TGTGCCAGTAGTACGAGCGGGCAAGAGACCCAGTACTTC; CDR3aa: CASSTSGQETQYF
v_gene: TRBV2; len: 15; j_gene: TRBJ2-7; abundance: NA; d_gene: TRBD2; CDR3nt: TGTGCCAGCAGGCTTACTAGCGCAACATCCTACGAGCAGTACTTC; CDR3aa: CASRLTSATSYEQYF
v_gene: TRBV2; len: 16; j_gene: TRBJ2-1; abundance: NA; d_gene: NA; CDR3nt: TGTGCCAGCAGGAGAATGGGGAGTTATCAAGCAAATGAGCAGTTCTTC; CDR3aa: CASRRMGSYQANEQFF
v_gene: TRBV5-6; len: 16; j_gene: TRBJ2-1; abundance: NA; d_gene: TRBD2; CDR3nt: TGTGCCAGCAGCGCTCCGGGACTAGCGGGAGGGGATGAGCAGTTCTTC; CDR3aa: CASSAPGLAGGDEQFF
v_gene: TRBV9; len: 15; j_gene: TRBJ2-7; abundance: NA; d_gene: TRBD1; CDR3nt: TGTGCCAGCAGCCCGGACGGGACAGGGGGTTACGAGCAGTACTTC; CDR3aa: CASSPDGTGGYEQYF
v_gene: TRBV5-4; len: 13; j_gene: TRBJ1-2; abundance: NA; d_gene: NA; CDR3nt: TGTGCCAGCAGCTCCGGGGGGCTCTTTGGCTACACCTTC; CDR3aa: CASSSGGLFGYTF
v_gene: TRBV19; len: 16; j_gene: TRBJ2-1; abundance: NA; d_gene: TRBD1; CDR3nt: TGTGCCAGTAGTGCGGCGACAGGGGGCGTTAGCAATGAGCAGTTCTTC; CDR3aa: CASSAATGGVSNEQFF
v_gene: TRBV19; len: 15; j_gene: TRBJ2-2; abundance: NA; d_gene: TRBD1; CDR3nt: TGTGCCAGTACTATAGGGACAGAAAACACCGGGGAGCTGTTTTTT; CDR3aa: CASTIGTENTGELFF
v_gene: TRBV28; len: 14; j_gene: TRBJ1-2; abundance: NA; d_gene: NA; CDR3nt: TGTGCCAGCAGTTTAGCGAGGGCCGCGTATGGCTACACCTTC; CDR3aa: CASSLARAAYGYTF
v_gene: TRBV28; len: 15; j_gene: TRBJ2-2; abundance: few; d_gene: NA; CDR3nt: TGTGCCAGCACCTCCACTGCAGGAGGGGCCGGGGAGCTGTTTTTT; CDR3aa: CASTSTAGGAGELFF
v_gene: TRBV4-1; len: 16; j_gene: TRBJ1-1; abundance: NA; d_gene: NA; CDR3nt: TGCGCCAGCAGCCAAACCCCTGGAGGGAGGAACACTGAAGCTTTCTTT; CDR3aa: CASSQTPGGRNTEAFF
v_gene: TRBV11-2; len: 13; j_gene: TRBJ2-7; abundance: NA; d_gene: NA; CDR3nt: TGTGCCAGCAGCTTATCCCCTTCCTACGAGCAGTACTTC; CDR3aa: CASSLSPSYEQYF
v_gene: TRBV4-1; len: 14; j_gene: TRBJ1-1; abundance: NA; d_gene: TRBD1; CDR3nt: TGCGCCAGCAGCCAAGGACAGGGAGCCACTGAAGCTTTCTTT; CDR3aa: CASSQGQGATEAFF
v_gene: TRBV6-6; len: 12; j_gene: TRBJ1-2; abundance: NA; d_gene: TRBD1; CDR3nt: TGTGCCAGCATCGACAGGGGTAAAGGCTACACCTTC; CDR3aa: CASIDRGKGYTF
v_gene: TRBV5-1; len: 13; j_gene: TRBJ1-1; abundance: few; d_gene: NA; CDR3nt: TGCGCCAGCAAACCAGGGGTAAACACTGAAGCTTTCTTT; CDR3aa: CASKPGVNTEAFF
v_gene: TRBV5-1; len: 17; j_gene: TRBJ2-3; abundance: NA; d_gene: TRBD2; CDR3nt: TGCGCCAGCAGCTCGGGACTAGCGGGAGGAGCGGCAGATACGCAGTATTTT; CDR3aa: CASSSGLAGGAADTQYF
v_gene: TRBV28; len: 15; j_gene: TRBJ1-2; abundance: NA; d_gene: TRBD1; CDR3nt: TGTGCCAGCGGTTCCGACAGGGGATACGACTATGGCTACACCTTC; CDR3aa: CASGSDRGYDYGYTF
v_gene: TRBV14; len: 14; j_gene: TRBJ1-2; abundance: NA; d_gene: TRBD1; CDR3nt: TGTGCCAGCAGCCGGACAGGGACGCTGTATGGCTACACCTTC; CDR3aa: CASSRTGTLYGYTF
v_gene: TRBV2; len: 11; j_gene: TRBJ1-1; abundance: NA; d_gene: TRBD1; CDR3nt: TGTGCCACCGACAGGGCGGATGAAGCTTTCTTT; CDR3aa: CATDRADEAFF
v_gene: TRBV6-5; len: 14; j_gene: TRBJ2-7; abundance: few; d_gene: NA; CDR3nt: TGTGCCAGCAGGGCGGGGCGGGGTACCTACGAGCAGTACTTC; CDR3aa: CASRAGRGTYEQYF
v_gene: TRBV11-2; len: 14; j_gene: TRBJ2-7; abundance: NA; d_gene: TRBD2; CDR3nt: TGTGCCAGCAGCTTAGAGGGGACTAGCGACGAGCAGTACTTC; CDR3aa: CASSLEGTSDEQYF
v_gene: TRBV6-5; len: 13; j_gene: TRBJ2-7; abundance: NA; d_gene: NA; CDR3nt: TGTGCCAGCACGATTAGCGGATCCTACGAGCAGTACTTC; CDR3aa: CASTISGSYEQYF
v_gene: TRBV4-1; len: 14; j_gene: TRBJ2-7; abundance: NA; d_gene: NA; CDR3nt: TGCGCCAGCAGCCAAGAAGGAAGCGCCGCGGAGCAGTACTTC; CDR3aa: CASSQEGSAAEQYF
v_gene: TRBV19; len: 15; j_gene: TRBJ2-1; abundance: NA; d_gene: TRBD2; CDR3nt: TGTGCCAGTACCCTAGCGGGAGGGCCAGGTAATGAGCAGTTCTTC; CDR3aa: CASTLAGGPGNEQFF
v_gene: TRBV2; len: 15; j_gene: TRBJ1-4; abundance: few; d_gene: NA; CDR3nt: TGTGCCAGCAGTGAAGCGGGGAGGGGTAATGAAAAACTGTTTTTT; CDR3aa: CASSEAGRGNEKLFF
v_gene: TRBV14; len: 14; j_gene: TRBJ1-3; abundance: NA; d_gene: NA; CDR3nt: TGTGCCAGCAGCCCCAGGGGCGCCGGAAACACCATATATTTT; CDR3aa: CASSPRGAGNTIYF
v_gene: TRBV6-4; len: 15; j_gene: TRBJ2-7; abundance: NA; d_gene: TRBD1; CDR3nt: TGTGCCAGCAGTGCCACCGGGACAGGGGTGGACGAGCAGTACTTC; CDR3aa: CASSATGTGVDEQYF
v_gene: TRBV6-1; len: 14; j_gene: TRBJ2-7; abundance: NA; d_gene: TRBD1; CDR3nt: TGTGCCAGCAGTTTCCGGGACAGGGGGTACGAGCAGTACTTC; CDR3aa: CASSFRDRGYEQYF
v_gene: TRBV7-8; len: 17; j_gene: TRBJ1-3; abundance: few; d_gene: TRBD1; CDR3nt: TGTGCCAGCAGCCTCTACGGACAGGCGATCTCTGGAAACACCATATATTTT; CDR3aa: CASSLYGQAISGNTIYF
v_gene: TRBV18; len: 20; j_gene: TRBJ2-1; abundance: NA; d_gene: TRBD2; CDR3nt: TGTGCCAGCTCACCACCGGACTGGACTAGCGGGAGCGCCGCCTACAATGAGCAGTTCTTC; CDR3aa: CASSPPDWTSGSAAYNEQFF
v_gene: TRBV5-4; len: 17; j_gene: TRBJ2-2; abundance: NA; d_gene: TRBD1; CDR3nt: TGTGCCAGCAGCCTCTCCGGGACAGGGGTCGGCACCGGGGAGCTGTTTTTT; CDR3aa: CASSLSGTGVGTGELFF